The 19 T cell receptor beta chains below all came from one sample that was sequenced in a study of post-analysis software for immune sequencing data. Overall study results and limits: Five or six TRBV segments were more frequent in patients than controls; TRBV5-6, TRBV5-1 and TRBV20-1 belonged to this group.

Unique molecular identifiers featured in each of the TCR beta cDNA libraries. TCRdb reprocessed the PCR reads via MiXCR and lists one record per CDR3 protein. Among roughly 870,000 distinct CDR3 sequences, approximately 57% were seen once, and the ten largest hold approximately 4.2%. These receptors' antigens are unknown. Specimen: blood. The receptor source for this set is a girl aged 5-17 years with multiple sclerosis.

The chain is built from TRBV10-3 and TRBJ1-1; D unresolved. Trimming shortened V by 0 bases and J by 4 bases, and 6 bases separated the two germline ends. The CDR3 contains 13 residues. Germline CDR1 and CDR2: ENHRY and SYGVKD. The CDR3 nucleotides read TGTGCCATCAGTGAGTCCGGTATCACTGAAGCTTTCTTT. Encoded protein: CAISESGITEAFF.

This clonotype was seen a single time. The chain employs TRBV7-6 and TRBJ2-7; D might be TRBD1 or TRBD2, each matching 5 bases. V was trimmed by 6 bases and J by 2 bases, leaving 17 bases between them. The CDR3 length is 15 residues. The V gene's germline CDR1 is SGHVS and CDR2 FNYEAQ. The CDR3: CASSLGSRGTYEQYF. As DNA, the CDR3 is TGTGCCAGCAGTCTAGGGAGTAGGGGTACCTACGAGCAGTACTTC. Full variable domain (missing parts from reference TRBV7-6 and TRBJ2-7): GAGVSQSPRYKVTKRGQDVALRCDPISGHVSLYWYRQALGQGPEFLTYFNYEAQQDKSGLPNDRFSAERPEGSISTLTIQRTEQRDSAMYRCASSLGSRGTYEQYFGPGTRLTVT.

This clonotype was seen a few times. The rearrangement links TRBV7-2 to TRBJ2-1, with 11 bases matching TRBD2. The CDR3 covers 18 residues. J lost 7 bases, V lost 0 bases, and 11 bases had no gene match. Germline assignment: CDR1 SGHTA and CDR2 FQGNSA. The DNA of the CDR3 is TGTGCCAGCAGCTTAGCCTCCTCACTTAGCGGGAGGGCTAATGAGCAGTTCTTC. Translated: CASSLASSLSGRANEQFF.

This chain links TRBV6-6 with TRBJ2-1, with 10 nucleotides matching TRBD2. The CDR3 runs to 13 residues. Germline CDR1 and CDR2: MNHNY and SVGAGI (reference sequence). J gave up 7 bases and V 6 bases, and 3 bases lay outside the gene matches. CDR3 sequence reads: CASRVSGGNEQFF. For the CDR3, the DNA is TGTGCCAGCAGGGTTAGCGGGGGGAATGAGCAGTTCTTC.

This clonotype has a handful of counts. The rearrangement uses TRBV12-5 and TRBJ2-1; 8 nucleotides line up with TRBD2. J gave up 4 bases and V 0 bases, and 5 bases lay outside the gene matches. There are 16 residues in the CDR3. CDR1 and CDR2 (germline): LGHNT, FRNRAP. The CDR3 DNA reads TGTGCTAGTGGTTTGGTACAACTAGCGGCGTACAATGAGCAGTTCTTC. The encoded protein is CASGLVQLAAYNEQFF.

The rearrangement links TRBV12-3 or TRBV12-4 to TRBJ2-7, with 8 positions matching TRBD2. The CDR3 sequence is 15 residues long. J lost 4 bases, V lost 5 bases, and 10 bases had no gene match. This CDR3 is CASSTWGRGEYEQYF. As DNA, the CDR3 is TGTGCCAGCAGTACATGGGGGCGGGGGGAATACGAGCAGTACTTC.

The chain has TRBV29-1 and TRBJ1-1, with D possibly being TRBD1 (5 bases). Germline lookup yields CDR1 SQVTM and CDR2 ANQGSEA. The CDR3 contains 12 residues. V was clipped by 8 bases and J by 2 bases, with 12 bases between them. DNA for the CDR3: TGCAGCTCCTACGGGGCCAACACTGAAGCTTTCTTT. It yields the protein CSSYGANTEAFF.

This clonotype has only a few counts. The chain is built from TRBV4-1 and TRBJ1-2, with a possible D match to TRBD1 (5 bases). This CDR3 spans 16 amino acids. Germline loops: CDR1 MGHRA, CDR2 YSYEKL. V dropped 2 bases and J dropped 0 bases, with 13 bases sitting between them. The CDR3 here is CASSQFPRQTNYGYTF. For the CDR3, the DNA is TGCGCCAGCAGCCAATTCCCCCGACAGACTAACTATGGCTACACCTTC.

The chain carries TRBV14 and TRBJ2-1; weak D call: TRBD2 (5 bases). CDR3 size: 15 residues. Germline V lookup: CDR1 SGHDN, CDR2 FVKESK. Trimming removed 0 bases at V and 4 bases at J, with 10 bases between. Here the CDR3 DNA reads TGTGCCAGCAGCCAAGAGGAGGAGCGGTACAATGAGCAGTTCTTC. This encodes CASSQEEERYNEQFF.

V and J are TRBV4-1 and TRBJ2-7; D gene unclear. The CDR3 runs 15 residues. The germline V and J ends were trimmed by 3 bases and 2 bases, with 14 bases remaining between them. Germline CDR1 is MGHRA and CDR2 is YSYEKL. CDR3 amino acids: CASSHRHPHAYEQYF. The CDR3 DNA reads TGCGCCAGCAGCCACCGACATCCCCACGCCTACGAGCAGTACTTC.

This sequence joins TRBV18 and TRBJ2-7, with 9 nucleotides matching TRBD2. Looked up from germline, CDR1 is KGHSH and CDR2 is LQKENI. CDR3 length equals 15 residues. Trimming at V came to 3 bases and at J to 0 bases, leaving 3 bases not matched to a gene. Written as DNA, the CDR3 is TGTGCCAGCTCACCTAGCGGGGGATTCTCCTACGAGCAGTACTTC. Translation gives CASSPSGGFSYEQYF. Filled out from reference TRBV18 and TRBJ2-7, the complete variable domain reads NAGVMQNPRHLVRRRGQEARLRCSPMKGHSHVYWYRQLPEEGLKFMVYLQKENIIDESGMPKERFSAEFPKEGPSILRIQQVVRGDSAAYFCASSPSGGFSYEQYFGPGTRLTVT.

The CDR3 loop reads CASSGRTSGRGEQFF. The CDR3 region has the DNA TGTGCCAGCAGTGGTCGGACTAGCGGGAGAGGCGAGCAGTTCTTC. The V gene is TRBV6-4, the J gene TRBJ2-1; 13 positions match TRBD2. Germline CDR1 reads MRHNA; CDR2 reads SNTAGT. The junction had 7 bases not matched to a gene; V was cut back by 4 bases and J by 10 bases. This CDR3 has 15 residues.

The genes are TRBV30 and TRBJ2-3; D perhaps matches TRBD1 (6 bases). Trimming shortened V by 1 base and J by 2 bases, and 16 bases separated the two germline ends. Germline CDR1 is GTSNPN and CDR2 is SVGIG (reference sequence). The CDR3 has 16 residues. CDR3 in amino acids: CAWSGGGSPPTDTQYF. The CDR3 DNA is TGTGCCTGGAGTGGTGGGGGCTCCCCCCCCACAGATACGCAGTATTTT. The full variable domain, with the rest looked up from reference TRBV30 and TRBJ2-3, is SQTIHQWPATLVQPVGSPLSLECTVEGTSNPNLYWYRQAAGRGLQLLFYSVGIGQISSEVPQNLSASRPQDRQFILSSKKLLLSDSGFYLCAWSGGGSPPTDTQYFGPGTRLTVL.

The V and J genes are TRBV7-3 and TRBJ2-1; D might be TRBD2 (6 bases). CDR3 length: 15 amino acids. V lost 5 bases and J lost 0, with 11 bases in between. Germline V gene lookup returns CDR1 SGHTA and CDR2 FQGTGA. Here the CDR3 reads CASSAAGGSYNEQFF. The CDR3 DNA follows: TGTGCCAGCAGCGCCGCCGGGGGCTCCTACAATGAGCAGTTCTTC.

The chain joins TRBV12-3 or TRBV12-4 to TRBJ2-1; TRBD2 is a possible D gene (5 bases). Trimming shortened V by 6 bases and J by 4 bases, and 31 bases separated the two germline ends. The CDR3 length is 20 residues. The CDR3 nucleotides are TGTGCCAGCAGAGTTTCTCCCATTGGCGGGCGGGCCCTTTCTTACAATGAGCAGTTCTTC. This sequence encodes CASRVSPIGGRALSYNEQFF.

Concerning this clonotype: The germline gene is not matched at one end of the junction; a read error may be the cause. The V gene is TRBV20-1, the J gene TRBJ2-3; D unclear. The CDR3 length is 13 residues. Germline CDR1 reads DFQATT; CDR2 reads SNEGSKA (reference sequence). As DNA, the CDR3 is TGCAGTGCTAGAGATACCAACACACATACGCAGTATTTT. This translates into CSARDTNTHTQYF.

Here the CDR3 reads CASSAPISGRDDEQFF. The CDR3 bases are TGTGCCAGCAGCGCTCCAATTAGCGGAAGGGACGATGAGCAGTTCTTC. The chain has TRBV9 and TRBJ2-1; TRBD2 might be the D (6 bases). Trimming took off 3 bases at V and 8 bases at J, with 21 bases between the two ends. The CDR3 loop spans 16 amino acids. Germline V lookup: CDR1 SGDLS, CDR2 YYNGEE.

This chain joins TRBV29-1 and TRBJ1-1; 7 bases are a match to TRBD1. Germline V gene data show CDR1 as SQVTM and CDR2 as ANQGSEA. This CDR3 is built from 15 residues. With V trimmed by 4 bases and J by 0 bases, 8 bases remained unmatched. The CDR3 DNA reads as TGCAGCGTTGCCTCCCCGGGACAGCTGAACACTGAAGCTTTCTTT. The encoded protein is CSVASPGQLNTEAFF.

The rearrangement joins TRBV3-1 to TRBJ2-3, with TRBD1 identical over 10 bases. From germline, CDR1 is LGHDT and CDR2 YNNKEL (reference sequence). V shed 0 bases and J 4 bases; nucleotides not matched to a gene: 13. The CDR3 extends over 19 amino acids. CDR3 DNA sequence: TGTGCCAGCAGCCAAGATGGTTTGGGGACAGGGGTATTAGCAGATACGCAGTATTTT. It specifies CASSQDGLGTGVLADTQYF.